Sequencing of this TCR beta chain was carried out in a study of OX40 agonist ivuxolimab in advanced cancers. Study-wide context: Eligibility admitted prior anti-PD-1, anti-PD-L1 or anti-CTLA-4 therapy; 40% to 50% had some.

Sequencing used immunoSEQ multiplex PCR; TCRdb keeps in-frame clones, though not all of them. The sample includes more than 65,000 clones, approximately 90% of them seen just once. This CDR3 contains 14 residues. The germline gives CDR1 LNHNV, CDR2 YYDKDF (reference sequence). V was clipped by 3 bases and J by 7 bases; unmatched bases: 6. The clonotype was recovered from an adult with an advanced solid tumor such as melanoma, head and neck, liver or kidney cancer. This sequence joins TRBV15 and TRBJ1-5, with 7 nucleotides matching TRBD1. Sample: CD4+ or CD8+ T cells sorted from blood, taken in a trial of the OX40 agonist ivuxolimab. The DNA for the CDR3 is TGTGCCACCAGCAGGCTAACAGGGGACCAGCCCCAGCATTTT. Amino acids: CATSRLTGDQPQHF.